This T cell receptor beta chain was profiled in a study of T cell repertoires in cytomegalovirus infection (dated by TCRdb to between 2018 and 2020). Looking at the study overall: Donor HLA type was relevant to the analysis, as public TCR beta signatures indicated carriage of CMV infection together with the matching HLA type. Results the study describes overall, beyond this receptor: Cumulative frequency of public TCR beta family members discriminated carriers of CMV infection plus the relevant HLA type in this cohort and an independent approximately 360-donor cohort. The ex vivo response was dominated by HLA-C-restricted CMV-specific TCR beta clonotypes, which also provided the single most frequent clonotype in two of eight donors.

For sequencing, an Illumina HiSeq 1500 was employed. TCRdb's own reprocessing of the public reads used fastp at Q25 and MiXCR and kept productive beta chains. Every entry covers one CDR3 protein and lists the most common genes and DNA from its rows. A total of about 600,000 distinct CDR3 sequences appear in this sample, around 24% of them only once. Approximately 8% of the sample is in the top ten clones. From a lookup of the germline V gene, CDR1 and CDR2 are SGHDN and FVKESK. The germline V end is reduced by 4 bases and the J end by 10 bases; junction bases left unmatched: 12. From cysteine to phenylalanine, the CDR3 is 16 amino acids long. The DNA shown is the 48-base CDR3, in frame from base 1. In this sample, this clonotype turned up a few times. What this receptor recognizes is not known. Base-call qualities are not available, and no considerably larger clone is one nucleotide away.

Sequenced input: CD8+ T cells from PBMCs. The TCR was taken from a human donor in good health (CMV status not recorded). Some clones in this sample may be carry-over from other donors' samples. Here the chain combines TRBV14 and TRBJ1-6; TRBD1 lines up with 8 middle nucleotides. The DNA sequence is TGTGCCAGCAGCCGGTCCCGGACAGGGCGCCACTCACCCCTCCACTTT. Its translation reads: CASSRSRTGRHSPLHF. Extended through the reference TRBV14 and TRBJ1-6 proteins, this CDR3 yields the full variable domain: EAGVTQFPSHSVIEKGQTVTLRCDPISGHDNLYWYRRVMGKEIKFLLHFVKESKQDESGMPNNRFLAERTGGTYSTLKVQPAELEDSGVYFCASSRSRTGRHSPLHFGNGTRLTVT.